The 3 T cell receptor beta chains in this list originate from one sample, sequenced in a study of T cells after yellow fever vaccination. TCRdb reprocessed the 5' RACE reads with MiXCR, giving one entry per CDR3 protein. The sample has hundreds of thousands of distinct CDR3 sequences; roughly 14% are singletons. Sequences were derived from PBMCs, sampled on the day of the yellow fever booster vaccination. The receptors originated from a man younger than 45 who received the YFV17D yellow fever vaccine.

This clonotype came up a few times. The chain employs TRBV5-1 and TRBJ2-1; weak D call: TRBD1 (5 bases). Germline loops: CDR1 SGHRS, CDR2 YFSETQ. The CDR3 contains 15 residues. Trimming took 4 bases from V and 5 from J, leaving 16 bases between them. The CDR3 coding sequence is TGCGCCAGCAGCCAGACGACAGTTCTGAACAATGAGCAGTTCTTC. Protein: CASSQTTVLNNEQFF.

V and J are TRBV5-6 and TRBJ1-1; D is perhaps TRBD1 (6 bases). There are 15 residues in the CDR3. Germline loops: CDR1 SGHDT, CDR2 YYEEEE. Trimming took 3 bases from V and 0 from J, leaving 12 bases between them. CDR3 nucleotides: TGTGCCAGCAGCTACGGACAGACTATGAACACTGAAGCTTTCTTT. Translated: CASSYGQTMNTEAFF.

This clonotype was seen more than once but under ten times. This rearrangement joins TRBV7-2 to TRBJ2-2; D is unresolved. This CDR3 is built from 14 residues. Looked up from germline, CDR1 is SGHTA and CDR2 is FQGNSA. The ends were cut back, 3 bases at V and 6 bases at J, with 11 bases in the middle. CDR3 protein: CASSFEIRAGELFF. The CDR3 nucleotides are TGTGCCAGCAGCTTCGAAATCCGGGCCGGGGAGCTGTTTTTT.